These T cell receptor beta chains were read from a single sample in a study of radiation and T cells in renal cell carcinoma. Data came from immunoSEQ multiplex PCR; TCRdb stores just in-frame clones and leaves some out. The sample has around 140,000 clones, 83% seen once. The source was blood, collected from a patient whose treatment included radiotherapy and nephrectomy. The source of these receptors is a woman aged 50 to 60 with renal cell carcinoma. Both conserved end residues are part of each CDR3.

V gene	J gene	CDR3 protein
TRBV27	TRBJ1-2	CASSLFGGRGGYTF
TRBV9	TRBJ1-2	CASSETGKSHYGYTF
TRBV10-3	TRBJ1-4	CAISEMTGSEKLFF
TRBV5-4	TRBJ2-1	CASSLGGSYNEQFF
TRBV5-4	TRBJ1-2	CASSLDTFYGYTF
TRBV19	TRBJ1-4	CATSKRASTTNEKLFF
TRBV2	TRBJ1-3	CASSPTRYTIYF
TRBV2	TRBJ2-7	CASSVVGGQTYEQYF
TRBV7-2	TRBJ1-1	CASSLGQGLGEAFF
TRBV5-4	TRBJ2-7	CASSLARGSSYEQYF
TRBV9	TRBJ2-2	CASSDLTVNTGELFF
TRBV7-2	TRBJ1-2	CASSLSQDYGYTF
TRBV2	TRBJ2-2	CASSPRRGRSMTGELFF
TRBV5-1	TRBJ1-4	CASSLGQGPEKLFF
TRBV9	TRBJ2-2	CASSAGTSEITGELFF
TRBV5-4	TRBJ1-2	CASSLLRDRGSNYGYTF
TRBV5-1	TRBJ1-5	CASSLAGRASGQPQHF
TRBV6-5	TRBJ1-5	CASSYTPDSNQPQHF
TRBV10-3	TRBJ1-1	CALKGQEDTEAFF
TRBV6-5	TRBJ1-2	CASSYSLGTGLGYTF
TRBV2	TRBJ1-2	CASSVQTNYGYTF
TRBV5-6	TRBJ2-3	CASSLIPSSSTDTQYF
TRBV29-1	TRBJ2-5	CSFDRGDGEETQYF
TRBV7-2	TRBJ1-2	CASSLAPGPQNTPSANYGYTF
TRBV6-6	TRBJ1-1	CASSYPRTGEAFF
TRBV10-1	TRBJ1-3	CASSPGGLYSGNTIYF
TRBV19	TRBJ1-4	CASSSYSATNEKLFF
TRBV18	TRBJ2-5	CASSQGAEETQYF
TRBV5-1	TRBJ2-7	CASSLEGLAGARGQYF
TRBV30	TRBJ1-1	CAWSRRDTEAFF
TRBV7-8	TRBJ2-7	CASSLAAPLGVYEQYF
TRBV30	TRBJ2-7	CAWSRVAGQYEQYF
TRBV5-1	TRBJ1-1	CASSLKVSPNTEAFF
TRBV9	TRBJ1-5	CASSLGQSSNQPQHF
TRBV7-2	TRBJ2-1	CASSLRGWNEQFF
TRBV9	TRBJ2-3	CASSVGSSGTTDTQYF
TRBV5-1	TRBJ2-1	CASTETGGGLYNEQFF
TRBV4-1	TRBJ2-5	CASSARHGTFQETQYF
TRBV7-9	TRBJ2-2	CASIVPAVPGELFF
TRBV9	TRBJ2-5	CASSVVDSQETQYF
TRBV9	TRBJ1-2	CASSVGAGTGGGYTF
TRBV10-1	TRBJ2-5	CASSGGLAGGQETQYF
TRBV5-1	TRBJ1-1	CASSLAGRNTEAFF